This T cell receptor (beta chain) was sequenced during a study of Graves' ophthalmopathy and Graves' hyperthyroidism. Patients were left out if they had other autoimmune diseases, uncontrolled infections, pregnancy or lactation. Germline lookup yields CDR1 MNHEY and CDR2 SVGAGI. The CDR3 is 14 amino acids. Trimming pared 6 bases from V and 5 bases from J, leaving 16 bases between. Amplification targeted the TCR beta CDR3 regions, with RNA transcripts as the source material. Investigators did first-round RT-PCR with HTBI primers, then second-round multiplex PCR. One entry per CDR3 protein results from TCRdb running MiXCR on the multiplex PCR reads. Here the sample spans over a million distinct CDR3 sequences, about two fifths being singletons.

The chain combines TRBV6-5 with TRBJ2-5, with a possible D match to TRBD2 (6 bases). This clonotype originated in an adult man with Graves' hyperthyroidism. Sequences were obtained from peripheral blood or thyroid tissue (not recorded which). CDR3 in DNA: TGTGCCAGCAGAAGGCAGGGCCGGGGGGAGACCCAGTACTTC. Protein product: CASRRQGRGETQYF.